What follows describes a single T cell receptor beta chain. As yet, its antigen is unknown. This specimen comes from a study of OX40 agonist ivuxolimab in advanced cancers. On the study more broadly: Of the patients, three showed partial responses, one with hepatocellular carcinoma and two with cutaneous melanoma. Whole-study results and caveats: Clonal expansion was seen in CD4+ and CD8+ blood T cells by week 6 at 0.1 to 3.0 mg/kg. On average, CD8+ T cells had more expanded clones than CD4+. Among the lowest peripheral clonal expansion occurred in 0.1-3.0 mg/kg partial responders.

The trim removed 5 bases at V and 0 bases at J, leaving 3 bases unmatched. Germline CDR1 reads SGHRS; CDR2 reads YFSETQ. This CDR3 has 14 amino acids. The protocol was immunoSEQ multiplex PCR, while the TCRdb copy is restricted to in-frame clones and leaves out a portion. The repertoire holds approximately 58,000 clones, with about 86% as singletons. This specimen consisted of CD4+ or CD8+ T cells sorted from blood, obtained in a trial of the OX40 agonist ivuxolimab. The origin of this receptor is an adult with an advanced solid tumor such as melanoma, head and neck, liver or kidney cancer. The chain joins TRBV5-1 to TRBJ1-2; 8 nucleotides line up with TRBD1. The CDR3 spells CASRQGGSNYGYTF. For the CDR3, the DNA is TGCGCCAGCAGACAGGGGGGATCTAACTATGGCTACACCTTC.